Here is one TCR beta chain with its context. Its specificity is unknown. This sample was included in a study of T cell repertoires in cytomegalovirus infection. The CDR3 covers 14 residues. Germline loops: CDR1 SGHVS, CDR2 FQNEAQ. V lost 5 bases and J lost 7, with 17 bases in between. TCRdb re-called the reads with MiXCR, one entry per CDR3 protein. Found here are more than 300,000 distinct CDR3 sequences, nearly 35% of them singletons; the top ten hold roughly 13%. The chain couples TRBV7-8 to TRBJ2-5; D perhaps matches TRBD1 (5 bases). This sequence was found in a human donor in good health (CMV status not recorded). Some clones in this sample may be carry-over from other donors' samples. Sequenced material: cultured PBMCs, taken from culture after CMV antigen stimulation. CDR3 in amino acids: CASSLLAIQGTQYF. CDR3 sequence (DNA): TGTGCCAGCAGCCTTCTGGCAATTCAGGGGACCCAGTACTTC.